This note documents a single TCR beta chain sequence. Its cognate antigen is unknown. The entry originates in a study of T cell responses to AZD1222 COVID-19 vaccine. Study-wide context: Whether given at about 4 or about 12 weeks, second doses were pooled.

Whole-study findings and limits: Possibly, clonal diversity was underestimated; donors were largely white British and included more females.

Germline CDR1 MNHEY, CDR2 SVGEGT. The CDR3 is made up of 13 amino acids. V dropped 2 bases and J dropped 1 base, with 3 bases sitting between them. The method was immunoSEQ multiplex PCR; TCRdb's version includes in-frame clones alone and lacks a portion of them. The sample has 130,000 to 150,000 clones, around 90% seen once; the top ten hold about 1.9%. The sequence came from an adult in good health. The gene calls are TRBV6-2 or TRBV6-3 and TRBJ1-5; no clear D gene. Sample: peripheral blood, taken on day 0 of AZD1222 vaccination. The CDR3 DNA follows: TGTGCCAGCAGTTACGGCAGCAATCAGCCCCAGCATTTT. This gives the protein CASSYGSNQPQHF.